This TCR beta chain was found in a study of cytotoxic CD8 clonotypes in ibrutinib-treated CLL. Study at large: Of a cohort that held about a dozen relapsed/refractory and 15 treatment-naive patients, under 18 were IGHV unmutated.

The germline V gene encodes CDR1 SGHRS and CDR2 YFSETQ. The CDR3 spans 14 residues. V was trimmed by 4 bases and J by 0 bases, leaving 11 bases between them. Generated by immunoSEQ multiplex PCR, the TCRdb table keeps only in-frame clones and is missing some. Of about 49,000 clones detected, roughly 50% appear once; the ten largest clones hold 30% to 35%. The rearrangement uses TRBV5-1 and TRBJ2-7, with D perhaps TRBD1 or TRBD2 (5 bases each). Source: PBMCs, taken after 12 months of ibrutinib treatment. This TCR was sampled from a human donor with chronic lymphocytic leukemia. CDR3 DNA: TGCGCCAGCAGCGAGAGGGGTTCCTCCTACGAGCAGTACTTC. Translating it yields CASSERGSSYEQYF.